The next 22 T cell receptor beta chains were all read from a single sample in a study of blood T cells in healthy people across ages. Then a second PCR, running roughly 6 to 12 cycles, was carried out with a sample-barcoded 5' primer and a J-beta primer mix. TCRdb used MiXCR to reprocess the 5' RACE reads, holding one entry per CDR3 protein. The table records 600,000 to 850,000 distinct CDR3 sequences, 35% to 45% of them present only once. The sequencing sample was made of blood. These receptors were taken from a woman aged 60 to 75 in good health.

The CDR3 is CASYFRDRGDTQYF. In DNA, the CDR3 is TGTGCCAGCTATTTCCGGGACAGGGGCGATACGCAGTATTTT. V is TRBV21-1 and J is TRBJ2-3; whether TRBD1, the table's D call, matches the DNA was not checked. TRBV21-1 is listed as a pseudogene. The CDR3 totals 14 residues.

The V call is TRBV10-1, the J call TRBJ2-1; no firm D call. The germline V gene encodes CDR1 WNHNN and CDR2 SYGVQD (reference sequence). The CDR3 is 12 amino acids. The V and J ends lost 6 bases and 7 bases respectively, with 10 bases between them. The CDR3 DNA follows: TGCGCCAGCAGGGAGAATAGGAATGAGCAGTTCTTC. Amino acid sequence: CASRENRNEQFF.

The chain joins TRBV2 to TRBJ2-3; 9 bases map to TRBD2. Germline CDR1 is SNHLY and CDR2 is FYNNEI. The CDR3 consists of 15 residues. V was clipped by 2 bases and J by 5 bases; unmatched bases: 5. The DNA for the CDR3 is TGTGCCAGCAGTGAAAATACTAGCGGGTTAGATACGCAGTATTTT. It encodes CASSENTSGLDTQYF.

This clonotype was counted between two and nine times. This chain joins TRBV20-1 and TRBJ1-2; 7 nucleotides line up with TRBD1. With 4 bases clipped from V and 6 bases from J, the junction kept 8 bases outside the gene matches. CDR3 length equals 13 residues. Germline CDR1 and CDR2: DFQATT and SNEGSKA (reference sequence). CDR3 sequence (DNA): TGCAGTGCTACGACAGGGACGATTGATGGCTACACCTTC. It is translated as CSATTGTIDGYTF.

The V gene is TRBV7-2, the J gene TRBJ1-3; TRBD1 agrees at 9 bases. Germline assignment: CDR1 SGHTA and CDR2 FQGNSA. The junction had 6 bases not matched to a gene; V was cut back by 5 bases and J by 4 bases. CDR3 size: 15 residues. CDR3 sequence reads: CASSRGTGYGNTIYF. The CDR3 nucleotides are TGTGCCAGCAGCCGTGGGACAGGGTACGGAAACACCATATATTTT.

This clonotype appeared a few times. The rearrangement joins TRBV15 to TRBJ2-3; 7 nucleotides align to TRBD2. Germline values: CDR1 LNHNV, CDR2 YYDKDF (reference sequence). J gave up 5 bases and V 1 base, and 9 bases lay outside the gene matches. This CDR3 is 16 amino acids long. The CDR3 loop is CATSRVRRGVEDTQYF. The CDR3 DNA reads as TGTGCCACCAGCAGAGTAAGACGGGGGGTGGAAGATACGCAGTATTTT.

This clonotype appeared many times. The rearrangement links TRBV4-1 to TRBJ2-3, with D unresolved. Germline-derived CDR1 and CDR2 are MGHRA and YSYEKL. V was shortened by 0 bases and J by 2 bases, with 18 bases between the two germline ends. This CDR3 region has 18 residues. The chain's CDR3 is CASSQDKGQTGYTDTQYF. DNA for the CDR3: TGCGCCAGCAGCCAAGATAAGGGCCAGACTGGGTACACAGATACGCAGTATTTT.

The chain couples TRBV6-2 or TRBV6-3 to TRBJ2-2; tentatively, D is TRBD2 (5 bases). Trimming left V 6 bases short and J 6 bases short, with 14 bases between. Germline V CDR1 and CDR2: MNHEY, SVGEGT. This CDR3 spans 14 amino acids. The CDR3 reads CASSPLGSSGELFF. The CDR3 DNA sequence: TGTGCCAGCAGCCCACTAGGTTCCTCCGGGGAGCTGTTTTTT.

This clonotype has a handful of counts. This chain connects TRBV29-1 to TRBJ2-5; 11 bases agree with TRBD1. V was clipped by 4 bases and J by 11 bases; unmatched bases: 15. The CDR3 runs to 15 residues. Germline V gene lookup returns CDR1 SQVTM and CDR2 ANQGSEA. Written as DNA, the CDR3 is TGCAGCGTTGGGACAGGGGGCGCGGGTCACAATGAGCAGTACTTC. Amino acid sequence: CSVGTGGAGHNEQYF.

The chain is built from TRBV20-1 and TRBJ2-2; 10 bases match TRBD1. J was trimmed by 6 bases and V by 2 bases; bases with no gene match: 3. The CDR3 contains 14 residues. Germline V gives CDR1 DFQATT, CDR2 SNEGSKA (reference sequence). For the CDR3, the DNA is TGCAGTGCTAGAAGAGGACAGGGGGCCGGGGAGCTGTTTTTT. As protein: CSARRGQGAGELFF.

V usage is TRBV3-1 and J usage is TRBJ1-2; D ambiguous. Trimming pared 6 bases from V and 3 bases from J, leaving 17 bases between. The CDR3 is 15 amino acids. Germline CDR1 reads LGHDT; CDR2 reads YNNKEL (reference sequence). DNA for the CDR3: TGTGCCAGCAGTGAGGTCGACCCCTCCCACTATGGCTACACCTTC. Translation gives CASSEVDPSHYGYTF.

The chain combines TRBV10-2 with TRBJ2-1, with 10 nucleotides matching TRBD1. V lost 5 bases to trimming and J lost 10 bases; unmatched junction nucleotides: 11. From germline, CDR1 is WSHSY and CDR2 SAAADI. This CDR3 is 15 amino acids long. The CDR3 region has the DNA TGCGCCAGCAGTAATCACAGGGACAGGGGTCACGAGCAGTTCTTC. Protein sequence: CASSNHRDRGHEQFF.

The V and J genes are TRBV6-5 and TRBJ2-2; 9 bases line up with TRBD1. Germline trimming cut 1 base from V and 8 bases from J; bases unmatched to any gene: 17. The CDR3 consists of 19 residues. From germline, CDR1 is MNHEY and CDR2 SVGAGI. The CDR3 loop reads CASSYWVNRGRGKRGELFF. In nucleotides, the CDR3 is TGTGCCAGCAGTTACTGGGTTAACAGGGGGCGCGGGAAGAGGGGGGAGCTGTTTTTT.

The CDR3 loop is CASSPGQTQEGGYTF. The CDR3 DNA reads as TGTGCCAGCAGCCCCGGACAGACACAGGAGGGTGGCTACACCTTC. This sequence joins TRBV7-3 and TRBJ1-2; tentative D call: TRBD1 (6 bases). V dropped 5 bases and J dropped 7 bases, with 20 bases sitting between them. There are 15 residues in the CDR3. Germline V gene sequence: CDR1 SGHTA, CDR2 FQGTGA.

The genes are TRBV20-1 and TRBJ2-3; unclear D gene. CDR3 size: 15 residues. The germline gives CDR1 DFQATT, CDR2 SNEGSKA (reference sequence). V lost 6 bases, J lost 2 bases, and 18 bases lay in between. The CDR3 region is CSAVRRAPFTDTQYF. The DNA for the CDR3 is TGCAGTGCCGTCCGGCGAGCGCCTTTCACAGATACGCAGTATTTT.

This clonotype was seen only once. J is TRBJ1-6 and V is TRBV2; D is ambiguous. V lost 8 bases to trimming and J lost 7 bases, with 9 bases between them. Looked up from germline, CDR1 is SNHLY and CDR2 is FYNNEI. The CDR3 is made up of 12 amino acids. The CDR3 DNA reads TGTGCCAGCCGGCTCCTAAATTCACCCCTCCACTTT. This codes for CASRLLNSPLHF.

The V and J genes are TRBV6-6 and TRBJ2-7, with 8 bases lining up with TRBD1. Germline CDR1 is MNHNY and CDR2 is SVGAGI (reference sequence). The J segment lost 2 bases and the V segment lost 0 bases, leaving 6 bases of the junction unmatched. The CDR3 runs to 16 residues. CDR3 protein: CASSYSPRTGTYEQYF. The CDR3 region has the DNA TGTGCCAGCAGTTACTCCCCCCGGACAGGGACCTACGAGCAGTACTTC.

This clonotype has only a few counts. This chain connects TRBV7-9 to TRBJ2-3; the D call may be TRBD1 or TRBD2 (6 bases each). Trimming left V 1 base short and J 2 bases short, with 13 bases between. The CDR3 extends over 16 amino acids. Germline lookup yields CDR1 SEHNR and CDR2 FQNEAQ (reference sequence). The CDR3 is CASSLVIGGYTDTQYF. As DNA, the CDR3 is TGTGCCAGCAGCTTAGTTATCGGGGGCTACACAGATACGCAGTATTTT.

This clonotype came up many times. The V call is TRBV7-2, the J call TRBJ2-1; 11 bases line up with TRBD2. The CDR3 has 16 residues. CDR1 is SGHTA, CDR2 FQGNSA, per germline. With 1 base clipped from V and 6 bases from J, the junction kept 5 bases outside the gene matches. The CDR3, as DNA: TGTGCCAGCAGCTTAGTAGCTAGCGGGAGGAGCAATGAGCAGTTCTTC. The encoded protein is CASSLVASGRSNEQFF.

The genes are TRBV20-1 and TRBJ2-1; D is undetermined. Trimming cost V 5 bases and J 6 bases, with 8 bases left between them. Germline lookup yields CDR1 DFQATT and CDR2 SNEGSKA (reference sequence). CDR3 size: 11 residues. The CDR3 spells CSAGRVNEQFF. The CDR3 DNA reads as TGCAGTGCTGGAAGGGTCAATGAGCAGTTCTTC.

The gene calls are TRBV24-1 and TRBJ2-3, with 8 bases aligning to TRBD2. Germline assignment: CDR1 KGHDR and CDR2 SFDVKD. The ends lost 4 bases at V and 3 bases at J; junction bases unmatched: 11. The CDR3 totals 17 residues. This chain's CDR3 is CATSDPGRGASTDTQYF. In nucleotides, the CDR3 is TGTGCCACCAGTGACCCAGGGCGGGGGGCCTCAACAGATACGCAGTATTTT.

The CDR3 DNA is TGCGCCAGCAGCCAATCGTCCGGGACCACATGGAATACGCAGTATTTT. This encodes CASSQSSGTTWNTQYF. The chain couples TRBV4-3 to TRBJ2-3; D possibly uses TRBD1 or TRBD2 (5 bases each). CDR1 is LGHNA and CDR2 is YSLEER in the germline V gene. The CDR3 contains 16 residues. V shed 2 bases and J shed 7 bases, with 19 bases lying between them.